This is a list of T cell receptor beta chains from one sample in a study of cytomegalovirus exposure and HLA in healthy donors. Sequencing was performed with immunoSEQ multiplex PCR; in TCRdb, only in-frame clones are kept and a portion is missing. The data show under 95,000 clones, roughly 80% seen once. The specimen sequenced was PBMCs. The receptors come from a boy younger than 18 in good health and CMV-seronegative. CDR3s include the opening cysteine and the closing phenylalanine or tryptophan. The D gene is left open where the match is weak. Size is omitted from some rows. Given values are once, few, many or a class for expanded clones.

j_call | v_call | d_call | clone_size | cdr3_aa | cdr3_nt
TRBJ1-1 | TRBV6-1 | . | once | CASRQGSEAFF | TGTGCCAGCAGACAGGGTTCTGAAGCTTTCTTT
TRBJ2-2 | TRBV9 | TRBD2 | few | CASSVTTSGRGTGELFF | TGTGCCAGCAGCGTTACTACTAGCGGGAGAGGTACCGGGGAGCTGTTTTTT
TRBJ2-1 | TRBV4-1 | TRBD2 | . | CASSQLGGLENNEQFF | TGCGCCAGCAGCCAGCTCGGGGGACTAGAGAACAATGAGCAGTTCTTC
TRBJ1-5 | TRBV7-2 | . | . | CASTQGREPHQPQHF | TGTGCCAGCACCCAGGGTAGGGAACCCCATCAGCCCCAGCATTTT
TRBJ2-5 | TRBV7-2 | . | . | CASSFPVVETQYF | TGTGCCAGCAGCTTCCCAGTTGTGGAGACCCAGTACTTC
TRBJ1-2 | TRBV28 | . | . | CASSRLLLNYGYTF | TGTGCCAGCAGCCGACTACTCTTAAACTATGGCTACACCTTC
TRBJ1-2 | TRBV28 | TRBD1 | . | CASSPGTGGYGYTF | TGTGCCAGCAGCCCCGGGACAGGGGGCTATGGCTACACCTTC
TRBJ2-2 | TRBV5-1 | . | once | CASSPGRGGGDTGELFF | TGCGCCAGCAGTCCCGGGCGGGGAGGAGGTGACACCGGGGAGCTGTTTTTT
TRBJ2-7 | TRBV28 | . | . | CASSLATSWTGSYEQYF | TGTGCCAGCAGTTTAGCCACCTCCTGGACTGGCTCCTACGAGCAGTACTTC
TRBJ1-5 | TRBV6-5 | . | . | CASSPRANQPQHF | TGTGCCAGCAGTCCCAGGGCAAATCAGCCCCAGCATTTT
TRBJ1-1 | TRBV6-5 | . | . | CASSPGKAAFF | TGTGCCAGCAGCCCCGGGAAGGCGGCTTTCTTT
TRBJ1-5 | TRBV9 | . | . | CASSVEGGNQPQHF | TGTGCCAGCAGCGTAGAAGGGGGCAATCAGCCCCAGCATTTT
TRBJ2-5 | TRBV25-1 | . | . | CASSELRGWEETQYF | TGTGCCAGCAGTGAACTACGGGGTTGGGAAGAGACCCAGTACTTC
TRBJ1-2 | TRBV7-2 | . | . | CASSLVPTGTMGYTF | TGTGCCAGCAGCTTAGTTCCGACAGGAACTATGGGCTACACCTTC
TRBJ1-4 | TRBV14 | . | . | CASSQDGGVDEKLFF | TGTGCCAGCAGCCAAGACGGGGGGGTGGATGAAAAACTGTTTTTT